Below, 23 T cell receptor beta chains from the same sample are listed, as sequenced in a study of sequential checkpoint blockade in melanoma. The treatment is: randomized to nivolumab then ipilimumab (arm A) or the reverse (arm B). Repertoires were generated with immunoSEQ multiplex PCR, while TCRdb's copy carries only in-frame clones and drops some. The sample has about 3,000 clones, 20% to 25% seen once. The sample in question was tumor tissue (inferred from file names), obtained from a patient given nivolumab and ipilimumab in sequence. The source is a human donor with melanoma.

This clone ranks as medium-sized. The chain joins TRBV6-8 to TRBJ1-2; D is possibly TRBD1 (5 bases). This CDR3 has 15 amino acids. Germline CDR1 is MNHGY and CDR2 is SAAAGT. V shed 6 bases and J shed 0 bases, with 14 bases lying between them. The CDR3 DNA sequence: TGTGCCAGCAGATCAGGACAAGACGCTAACTATGGCTACACCTTC. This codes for CASRSGQDANYGYTF.

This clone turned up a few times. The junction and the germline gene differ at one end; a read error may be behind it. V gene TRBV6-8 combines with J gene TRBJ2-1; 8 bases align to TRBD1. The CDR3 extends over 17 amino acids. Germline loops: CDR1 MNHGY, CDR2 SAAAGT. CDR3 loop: CASSDSGQGSPYNEQFF. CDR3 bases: TGTGCCAGCAGTGACTCTGGACAGGGTAGCCCCTACAATGAGCAGTTCTTC.

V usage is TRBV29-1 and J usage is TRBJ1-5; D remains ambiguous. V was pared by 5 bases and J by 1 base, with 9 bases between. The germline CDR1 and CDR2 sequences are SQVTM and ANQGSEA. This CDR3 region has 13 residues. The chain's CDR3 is CSVRLGSNQPQHF. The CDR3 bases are TGCAGCGTTCGATTAGGAAGCAATCAGCCCCAGCATTTT.

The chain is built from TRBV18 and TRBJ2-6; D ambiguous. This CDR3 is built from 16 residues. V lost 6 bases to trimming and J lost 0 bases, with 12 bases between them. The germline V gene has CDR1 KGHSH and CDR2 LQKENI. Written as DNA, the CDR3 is TGTGCCAGCTCTCCGACATGGGGCTCTGGGGCCAACGTCCTGACTTTC. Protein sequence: CASSPTWGSGANVLTF.

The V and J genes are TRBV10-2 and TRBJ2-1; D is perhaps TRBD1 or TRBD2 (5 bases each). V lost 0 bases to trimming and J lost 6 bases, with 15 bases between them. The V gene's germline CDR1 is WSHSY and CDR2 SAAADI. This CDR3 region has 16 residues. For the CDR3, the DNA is TGCGCCAGCAGTGAGTCTCTGGGGGTTGTGGTCAATGAGCAGTTCTTC. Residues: CASSESLGVVVNEQFF.

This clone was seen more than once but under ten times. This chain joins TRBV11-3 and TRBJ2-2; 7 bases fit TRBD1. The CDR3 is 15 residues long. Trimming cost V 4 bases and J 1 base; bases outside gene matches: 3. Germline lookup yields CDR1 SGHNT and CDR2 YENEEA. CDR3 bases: TGTGCCAGCAGCTGGGGACAGCGGAACACCGGGGAGCTGTTTTTT. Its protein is CASSWGQRNTGELFF.

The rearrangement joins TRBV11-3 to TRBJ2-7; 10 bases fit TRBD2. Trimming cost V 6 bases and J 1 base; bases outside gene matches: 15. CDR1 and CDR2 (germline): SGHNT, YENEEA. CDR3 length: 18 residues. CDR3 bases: TGTGCCAGCAGTTATTACTTGGACCTAGCGGGGGAATCCTACGAGCAGTACTTC. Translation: CASSYYLDLAGESYEQYF.

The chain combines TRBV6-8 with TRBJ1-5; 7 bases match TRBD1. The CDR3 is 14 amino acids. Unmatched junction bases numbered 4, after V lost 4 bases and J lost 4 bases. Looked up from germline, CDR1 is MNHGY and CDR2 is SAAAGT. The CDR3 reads CASSFTGANQPQHF. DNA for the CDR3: TGTGCCAGCAGTTTTACAGGGGCGAATCAGCCCCAGCATTTT.

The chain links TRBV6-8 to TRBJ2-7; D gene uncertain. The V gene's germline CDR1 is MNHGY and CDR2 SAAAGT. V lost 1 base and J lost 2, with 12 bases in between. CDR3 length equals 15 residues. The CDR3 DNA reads TGTGCCAGCAGTTACTTGGCGCCGAACACCTACGAGCAGTACTTC. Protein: CASSYLAPNTYEQYF.

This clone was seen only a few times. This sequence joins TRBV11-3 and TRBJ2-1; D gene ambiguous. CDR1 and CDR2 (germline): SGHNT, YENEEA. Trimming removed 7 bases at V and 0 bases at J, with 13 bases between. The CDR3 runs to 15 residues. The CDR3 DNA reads TGTGCCAGCAACCAAGCAGATAGCTCCTACAATGAGCAGTTCTTC. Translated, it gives CASNQADSSYNEQFF.

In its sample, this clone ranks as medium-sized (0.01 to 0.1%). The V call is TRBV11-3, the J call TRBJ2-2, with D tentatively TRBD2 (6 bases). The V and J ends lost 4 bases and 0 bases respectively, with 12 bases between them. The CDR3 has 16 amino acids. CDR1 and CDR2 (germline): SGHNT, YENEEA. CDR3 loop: CASSYLGSPNTGELFF. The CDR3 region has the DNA TGTGCCAGCAGCTATCTCGGGAGCCCGAACACCGGGGAGCTGTTTTTT. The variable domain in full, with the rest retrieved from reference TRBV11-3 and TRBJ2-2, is EAGVVQSPRYKIIEKKQPVAFWCNPISGHNTLYWYLQNLGQGPELLIRYENEEAVDDSQLPKDRFSAERLKGVDSTLKIQPAELGDSAVYLCASSYLGSPNTGELFFGEGSRLTVL.

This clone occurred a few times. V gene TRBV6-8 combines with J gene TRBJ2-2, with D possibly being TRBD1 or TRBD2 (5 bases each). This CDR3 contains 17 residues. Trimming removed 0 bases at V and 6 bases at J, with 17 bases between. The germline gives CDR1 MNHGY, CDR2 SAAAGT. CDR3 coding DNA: TGTGCCAGCAGTTACTCGATGGACTCCTCACAGGCCGGGGAGCTGTTTTTT. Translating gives CASSYSMDSSQAGELFF.

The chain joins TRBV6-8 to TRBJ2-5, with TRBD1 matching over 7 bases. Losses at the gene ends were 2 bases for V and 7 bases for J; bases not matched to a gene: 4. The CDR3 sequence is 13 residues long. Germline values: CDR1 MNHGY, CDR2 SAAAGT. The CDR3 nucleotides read TGTGCCAGCAGTTACGACAGGGACGGGACCCAGTACTTC. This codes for CASSYDRDGTQYF.

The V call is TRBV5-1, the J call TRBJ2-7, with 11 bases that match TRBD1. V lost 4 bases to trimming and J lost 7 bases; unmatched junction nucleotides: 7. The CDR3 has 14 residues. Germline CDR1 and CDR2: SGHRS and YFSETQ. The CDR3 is CASSSGQGAKEQYF. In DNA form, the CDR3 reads TGCGCCAGCAGCAGTGGACAGGGGGCCAAAGAGCAGTACTTC.

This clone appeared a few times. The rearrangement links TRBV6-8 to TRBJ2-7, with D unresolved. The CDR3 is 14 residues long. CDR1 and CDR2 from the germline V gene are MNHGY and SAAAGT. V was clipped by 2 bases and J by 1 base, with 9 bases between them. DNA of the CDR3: TGTGCCAGCAGTTACCAGGTGCCATCCTACGAGCAGTACTTC. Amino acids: CASSYQVPSYEQYF.

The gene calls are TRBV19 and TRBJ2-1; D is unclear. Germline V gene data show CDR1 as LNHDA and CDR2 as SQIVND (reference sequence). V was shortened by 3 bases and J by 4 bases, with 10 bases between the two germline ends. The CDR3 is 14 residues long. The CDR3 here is CASSIHHLYNEQFF. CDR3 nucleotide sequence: TGTGCCAGTAGTATCCACCACCTATACAATGAGCAGTTCTTC.

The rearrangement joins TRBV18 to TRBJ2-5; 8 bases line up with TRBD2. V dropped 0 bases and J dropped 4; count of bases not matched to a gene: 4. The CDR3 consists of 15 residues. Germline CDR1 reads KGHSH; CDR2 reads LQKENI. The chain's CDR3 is CASSPPIGRAETQYF. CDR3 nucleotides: TGTGCCAGCTCACCACCCATCGGGAGGGCAGAGACCCAGTACTTC.

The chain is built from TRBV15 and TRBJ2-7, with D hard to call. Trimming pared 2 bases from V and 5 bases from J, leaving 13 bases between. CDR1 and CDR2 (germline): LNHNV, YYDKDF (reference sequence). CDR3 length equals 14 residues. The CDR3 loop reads CATSRNLVGNEQYF. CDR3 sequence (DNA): TGTGCCACCAGCAGAAACCTCGTGGGGAACGAGCAGTACTTC.

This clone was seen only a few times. DNA for the CDR3: TGTGCCTGGAGTGTGCGGAGCCATCAAGAGACCCAGTACTTC. Translation: CAWSVRSHQETQYF. V and J are TRBV30 and TRBJ2-5; D is undetermined. Germline CDR1 GTSNPN, CDR2 SVGIG (reference sequence). The CDR3 loop spans 14 amino acids. The ends were cut back, 0 bases at V and 2 bases at J, with 10 bases in the middle.

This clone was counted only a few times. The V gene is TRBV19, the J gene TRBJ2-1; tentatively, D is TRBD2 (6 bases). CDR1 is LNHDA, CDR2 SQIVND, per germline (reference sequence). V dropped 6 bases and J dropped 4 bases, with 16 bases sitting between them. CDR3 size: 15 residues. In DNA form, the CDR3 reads TGTGCCAGTAGCGAACTAGCCGGGGGATACAATGAGCAGTTCTTC. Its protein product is CASSELAGGYNEQFF.

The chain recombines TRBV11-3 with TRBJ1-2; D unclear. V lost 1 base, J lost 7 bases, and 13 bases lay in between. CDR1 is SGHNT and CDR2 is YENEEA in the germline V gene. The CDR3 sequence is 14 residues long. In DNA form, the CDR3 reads TGTGCCAGCAGCTTAGGGCGGGCGCTGAGTGGCTACACCTTC. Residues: CASSLGRALSGYTF.

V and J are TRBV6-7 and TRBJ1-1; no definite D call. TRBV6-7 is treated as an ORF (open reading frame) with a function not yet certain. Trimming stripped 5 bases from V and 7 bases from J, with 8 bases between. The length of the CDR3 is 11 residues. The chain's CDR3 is CASSPRGEAFF. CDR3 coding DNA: TGTGCCAGCAGTCCCCGGGGTGAAGCTTTCTTT.

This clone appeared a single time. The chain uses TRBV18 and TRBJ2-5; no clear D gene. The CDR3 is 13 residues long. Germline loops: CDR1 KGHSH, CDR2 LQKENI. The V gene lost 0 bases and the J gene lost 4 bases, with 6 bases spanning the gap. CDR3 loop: CASSPPGVETQYF. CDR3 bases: TGTGCCAGCTCACCACCGGGTGTAGAGACCCAGTACTTC.